This TCR beta chain was identified in a study of T-cell reconstitution after alpha-beta-depleted transplantation in children (dated by TCRdb to between 2015 and 2016). For context, the study as a whole: Using TCR repertoire profiling, the study quantitatively followed how T-cell immune reconstitution unfolded in children after TCRalphabeta/CD19-depleted allogeneic hematopoietic cell transplantation.

Paper-wide results and their limitations: Apparently early alphabetaT-cell count recovery about two months after transplant reportedly relied on only several hundred rapidly expanded clones derived from non-depleted graft cells. The frequencies of hyperexpanded clones fell over the following months, and after one year, T-cell counts and TCRbeta diversity were mostly attributed to newly produced T cells. In some patients, the high TCRbeta diversity seen at day 60 was put down to recipient T cells and intrathymic progenitors that had survived conditioning.

In light of the paper, this sample's treatment or condition label describes: allogeneic hematopoietic cell transplantation with graft depleted of TCRalphabeta T cells and CD19 B cells. The children who served as transplant recipients had been given grafts of TCRalphabeta/CD19-depleted allogeneic hematopoietic cells. The method was PCR. The instrument was an Illumina HiSeq 2500. To normalize quantification of the TCRbeta repertoire, the TCR libraries were built with molecular barcoding that relied on unique molecular identifiers. TCRdb itself trimmed the public reads at Q25 with fastp, ran MiXCR and retained productive beta chains. Every distinct CDR3 protein forms one entry, paired with its most common genes and DNA. Here the sample has 200,000 to 250,000 distinct CDR3 sequences; approximately 10% occur a single time. The ten top clones hold 28% of the sample. V lost 0 bases and J lost 0 bases; the stretch between them is 7 bases long. The CDR1 and CDR2 encoded by the germline V gene are SGHRS and YFSETQ. The CDR3 has 15 amino acids, counting the end cysteine and phenylalanine. Only the CDR3 DNA is retained, 45 bases long and in frame from the first base.

This clonotype was counted between two and nine times. The specificity of this receptor is unknown. No qualities accompany the bases; no much larger clone lies one base away. The chain uses TRBV5-1 and TRBJ1-3, with the D gene not clear enough to name. The sequence came from a child younger than two with acute myeloid leukemia, due to receive a stem cell transplant. The material sequenced was PBMCs, taken before TCRalphabeta/CD19-depleted stem cell transplant. Here the CDR3 is given as CASSLEVSSGNTIYF. The sequenced DNA: TGCGCCAGCAGCTTGGAGGTGAGCTCTGGAAACACCATATATTTT. Here the CDR3 is joined to the reference TRBV5-1 and TRBJ1-3 genes, and the full variable domain is: KAGVTQTPRYLIKTRGQQVTLSCSPISGHRSVSWYQQTPGQGLQFLFEYFSETQRNKGNFPGRFSGRQFSNSRSEMNVSTLELGDSALYLCASSLEVSSGNTIYFGEGSWLTVV.